What follows describes a single T cell receptor beta chain. The data stem from a study of blood T cell repertoires in COVID-19. The wider study: Samples representing acute and convalescent COVID-19 were sourced from the United States, Italy and Spain. The cDNA or gDNA used as material had been derived from T cells, B-cell-depleted T cells, or PBMCs.

CDR1 is GTSNPN, CDR2 SVGIG, per germline (reference sequence). The CDR3 covers 16 residues. Trimming stripped 3 bases from V and 2 bases from J, with 14 bases between. Per the original data handling: For nucleated cells, counts were estimated from reference gene primer amplification. This table comes from immunoSEQ multiplex PCR, and its TCRdb copy is limited to in-frame clones, with some not included. The DNA gave D and trimming, while V, J and clone size come from that table. The sample yields some 150,000 clones, roughly 90% seen once. The chain uses TRBV30 and TRBJ1-6; no clear D. The receptor was derived from a human donor in a cohort sampled during active COVID-19. The sequencing input was peripheral blood. Here the CDR3 reads CAWRVNSRTYNSPLHF. In DNA form, the CDR3 reads TGTGCCTGGAGGGTTAACAGCCGTACCTATAATTCACCCCTCCACTTT.